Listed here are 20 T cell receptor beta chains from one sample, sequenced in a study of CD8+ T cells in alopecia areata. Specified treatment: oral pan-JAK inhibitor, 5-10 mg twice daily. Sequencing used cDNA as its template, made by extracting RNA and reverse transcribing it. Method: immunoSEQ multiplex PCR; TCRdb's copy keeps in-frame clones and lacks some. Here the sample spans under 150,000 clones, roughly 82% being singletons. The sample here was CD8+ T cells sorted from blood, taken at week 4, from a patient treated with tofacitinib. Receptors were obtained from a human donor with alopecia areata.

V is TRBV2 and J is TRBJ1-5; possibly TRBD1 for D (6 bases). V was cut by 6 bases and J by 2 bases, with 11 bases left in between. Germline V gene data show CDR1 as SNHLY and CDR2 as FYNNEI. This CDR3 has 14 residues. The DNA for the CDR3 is TGTGCCAGCAGGTACAGGGAGGGCAATCAGCCCCAGCATTTT. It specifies CASRYREGNQPQHF.

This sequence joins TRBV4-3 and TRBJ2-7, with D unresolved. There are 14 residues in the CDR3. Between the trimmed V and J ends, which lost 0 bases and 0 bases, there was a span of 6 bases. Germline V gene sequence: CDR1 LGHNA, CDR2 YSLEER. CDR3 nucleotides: TGCGCCAGCAGCCAAGAGATGCTCTCCTACGAGCAGTACTTC. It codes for CASSQEMLSYEQYF.

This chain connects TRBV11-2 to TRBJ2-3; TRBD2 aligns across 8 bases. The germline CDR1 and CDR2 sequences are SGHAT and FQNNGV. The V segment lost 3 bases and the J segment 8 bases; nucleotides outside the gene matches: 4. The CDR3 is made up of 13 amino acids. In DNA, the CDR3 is TGTGCCAGCAGCTTGGCTGCGGGGGGTACGCAGTATTTT. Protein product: CASSLAAGGTQYF.

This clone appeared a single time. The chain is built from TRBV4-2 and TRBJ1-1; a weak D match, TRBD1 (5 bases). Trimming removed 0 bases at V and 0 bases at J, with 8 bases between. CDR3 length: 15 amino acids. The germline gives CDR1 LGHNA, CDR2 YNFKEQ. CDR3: CASSQEGRLNTEAFF. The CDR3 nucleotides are TGTGCCAGCAGCCAAGAGGGACGGCTGAACACTGAAGCTTTCTTT.

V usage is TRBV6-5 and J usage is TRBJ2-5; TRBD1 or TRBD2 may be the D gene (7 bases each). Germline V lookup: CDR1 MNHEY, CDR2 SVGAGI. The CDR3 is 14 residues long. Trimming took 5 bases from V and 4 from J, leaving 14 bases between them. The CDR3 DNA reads TGTGCCAGCAGTCGGGGGGACAGAGGAGAGACCCAGTACTTC. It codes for CASSRGDRGETQYF.

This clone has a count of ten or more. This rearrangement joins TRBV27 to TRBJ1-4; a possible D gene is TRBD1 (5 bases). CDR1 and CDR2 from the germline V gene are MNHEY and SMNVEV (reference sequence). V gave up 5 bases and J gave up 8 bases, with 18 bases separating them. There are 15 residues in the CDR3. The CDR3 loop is CASSPGTQRREKLFF. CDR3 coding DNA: TGTGCCAGCAGTCCAGGGACTCAAAGGCGGGAAAAACTGTTTTTT.

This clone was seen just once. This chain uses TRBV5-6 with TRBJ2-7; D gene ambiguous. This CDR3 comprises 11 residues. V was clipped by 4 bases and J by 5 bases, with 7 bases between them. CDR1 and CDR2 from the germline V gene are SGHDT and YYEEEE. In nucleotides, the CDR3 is TGTGCCAGCAGCCGCCCCAACGAGCAGTACTTC. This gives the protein CASSRPNEQYF.

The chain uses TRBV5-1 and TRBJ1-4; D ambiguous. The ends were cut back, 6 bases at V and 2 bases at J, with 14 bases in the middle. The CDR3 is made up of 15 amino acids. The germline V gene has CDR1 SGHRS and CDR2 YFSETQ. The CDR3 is CASTVFGPTNEKLFF. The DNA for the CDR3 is TGCGCCAGCACGGTTTTTGGCCCGACTAATGAAAAACTGTTTTTT.

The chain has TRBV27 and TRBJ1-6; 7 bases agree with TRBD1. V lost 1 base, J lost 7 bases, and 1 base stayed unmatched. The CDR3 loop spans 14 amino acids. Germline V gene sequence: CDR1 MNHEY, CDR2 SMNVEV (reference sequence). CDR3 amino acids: CASSLLGGNSPLHF. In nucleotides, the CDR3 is TGTGCCAGCAGTTTATTAGGGGGCAATTCACCCCTCCACTTT.

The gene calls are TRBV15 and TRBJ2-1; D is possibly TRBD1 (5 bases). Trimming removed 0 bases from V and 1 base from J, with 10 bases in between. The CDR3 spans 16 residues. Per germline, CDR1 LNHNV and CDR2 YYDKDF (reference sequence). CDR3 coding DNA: TGTGCCACCAGCAGAGATAGGGGTGCTTCCTACAATGAGCAGTTCTTC. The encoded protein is CATSRDRGASYNEQFF. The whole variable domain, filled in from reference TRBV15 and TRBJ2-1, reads DAMVIQNPRYQVTQFGKPVTLSCSQTLNHNVMYWYQQKSSQAPKLLFHYYDKDFNNEADTPDNFQSRRPNTSFCFLDIRSPGLGDTAMYLCATSRDRGASYNEQFFGPGTRLTVL.

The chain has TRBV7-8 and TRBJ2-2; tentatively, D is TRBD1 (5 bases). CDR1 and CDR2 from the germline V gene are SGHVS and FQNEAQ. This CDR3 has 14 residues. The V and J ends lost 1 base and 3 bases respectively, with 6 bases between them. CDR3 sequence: CASSLEGYTGELFF. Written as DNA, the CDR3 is TGTGCCAGCAGCTTAGAGGGGTACACCGGGGAGCTGTTTTTT.

The CDR3 DNA follows: TGTGCCAGCAGTCTACGACAGGGAAGGGACGCTGAAGCTTTCTTT. Its protein product is CASSLRQGRDAEAFF. J is TRBJ1-1 and V is TRBV6-5; 7 bases fit TRBD1. The V gene end was trimmed by 5 bases and the J gene end by 6 bases; junction bases not matched to a gene: 12. The CDR3 covers 15 residues. Looked up from germline, CDR1 is MNHEY and CDR2 is SVGAGI.

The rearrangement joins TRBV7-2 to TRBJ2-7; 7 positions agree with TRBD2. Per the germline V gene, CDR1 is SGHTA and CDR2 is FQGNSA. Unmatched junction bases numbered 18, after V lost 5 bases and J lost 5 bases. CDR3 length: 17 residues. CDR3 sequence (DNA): TGTGCCAGCAGCCCTTCATGGGCGGGGGACGTGGAGGACGAGCAGTACTTC. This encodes CASSPSWAGDVEDEQYF.

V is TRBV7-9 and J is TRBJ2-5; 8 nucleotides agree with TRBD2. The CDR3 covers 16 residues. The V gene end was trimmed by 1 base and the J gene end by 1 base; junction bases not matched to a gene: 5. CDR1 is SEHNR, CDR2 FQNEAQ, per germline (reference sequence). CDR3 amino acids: CASSLDERGTQETQYF. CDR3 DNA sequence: TGTGCCAGCAGCTTAGACGAGCGGGGGACCCAAGAGACCCAGTACTTC.

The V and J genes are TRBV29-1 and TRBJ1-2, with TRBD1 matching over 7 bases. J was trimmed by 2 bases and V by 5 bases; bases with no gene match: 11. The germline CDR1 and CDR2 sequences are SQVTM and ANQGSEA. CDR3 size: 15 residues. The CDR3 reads CSVLKGRGPNYGYTF. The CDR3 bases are TGCAGCGTTCTTAAGGGGAGGGGGCCCAACTATGGCTACACCTTC.

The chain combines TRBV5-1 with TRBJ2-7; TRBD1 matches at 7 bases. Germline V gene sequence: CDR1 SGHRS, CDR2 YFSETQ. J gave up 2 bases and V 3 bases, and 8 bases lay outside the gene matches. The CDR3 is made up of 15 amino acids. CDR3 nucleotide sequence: TGCGCCAGCAGCTCCTTGACAGGGAACACCTACGAGCAGTACTTC. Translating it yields CASSSLTGNTYEQYF.

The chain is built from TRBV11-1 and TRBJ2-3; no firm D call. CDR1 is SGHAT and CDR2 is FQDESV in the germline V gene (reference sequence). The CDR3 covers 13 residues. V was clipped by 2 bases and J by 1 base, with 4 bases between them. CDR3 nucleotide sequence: TGTGCCAGCAGCTTATGGGGCACAGATACGCAGTATTTT. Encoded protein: CASSLWGTDTQYF.

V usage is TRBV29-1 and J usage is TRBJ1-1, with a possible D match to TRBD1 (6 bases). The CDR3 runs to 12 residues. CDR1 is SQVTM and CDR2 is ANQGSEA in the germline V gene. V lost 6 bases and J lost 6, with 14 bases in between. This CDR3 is CSVPRGGAEAFF. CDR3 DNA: TGCAGCGTCCCTAGGGGGGGGGCTGAAGCTTTCTTT.

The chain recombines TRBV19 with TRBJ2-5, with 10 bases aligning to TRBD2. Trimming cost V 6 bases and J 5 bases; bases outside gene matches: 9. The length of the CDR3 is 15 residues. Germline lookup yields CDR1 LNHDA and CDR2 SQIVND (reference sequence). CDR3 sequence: CASRLTAGGLETQYF. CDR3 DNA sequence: TGTGCCAGTAGGCTAACAGCGGGGGGGCTTGAGACCCAGTACTTC.

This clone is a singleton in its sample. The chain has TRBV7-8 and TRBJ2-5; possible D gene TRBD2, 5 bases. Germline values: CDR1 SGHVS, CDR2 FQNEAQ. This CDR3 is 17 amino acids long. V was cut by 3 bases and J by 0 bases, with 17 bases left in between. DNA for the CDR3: TGTGCCAGCAGCTTTGGTGTAGGACTCAAGTACCAAGAGACCCAGTACTTC. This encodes CASSFGVGLKYQETQYF. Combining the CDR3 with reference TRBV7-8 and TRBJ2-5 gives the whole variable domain GAGVSQSPRYKVAKRGQDVALRCDPISGHVSLFWYQQALGQGPEFLTYFQNEAQLDKSGLPSDRFFAERPEGSVSTLKIQRTQQEDSAVYLCASSFGVGLKYQETQYFGPGTRLLVL.